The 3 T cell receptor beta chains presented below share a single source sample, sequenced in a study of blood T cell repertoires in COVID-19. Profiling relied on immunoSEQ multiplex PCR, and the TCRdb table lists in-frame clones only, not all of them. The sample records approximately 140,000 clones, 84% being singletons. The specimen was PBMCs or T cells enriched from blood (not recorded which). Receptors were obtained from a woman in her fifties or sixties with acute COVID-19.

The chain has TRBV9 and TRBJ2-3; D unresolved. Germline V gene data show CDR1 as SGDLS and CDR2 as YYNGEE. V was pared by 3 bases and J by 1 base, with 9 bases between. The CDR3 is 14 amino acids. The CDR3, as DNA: TGTGCCAGCAGCGGCGTCCCGGGCACAGATACGCAGTATTTT. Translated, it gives CASSGVPGTDTQYF.

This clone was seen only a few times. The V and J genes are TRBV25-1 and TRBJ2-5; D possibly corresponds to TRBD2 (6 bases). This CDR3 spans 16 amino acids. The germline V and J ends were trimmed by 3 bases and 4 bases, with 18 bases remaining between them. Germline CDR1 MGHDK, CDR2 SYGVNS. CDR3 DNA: TGTGCCAGCAGTGAGGAGGGGAGCGCGCGGGGAGAGACCCAGTACTTC. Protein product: CASSEEGSARGETQYF. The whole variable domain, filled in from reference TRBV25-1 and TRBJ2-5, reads EADIYQTPRYLVIGTGKKITLECSQTMGHDKMYWYQQDPGMELHLIHYSYGVNSTEKGDLSSESTVSRIRTEHFPLTLESARPSHTSQYLCASSEEGSARGETQYFGPGTRLLVL.

The CDR3 protein is CASSSPGENTEAFF. DNA of the CDR3: TGTGCCAGCAGTTCCCCAGGGGAGAACACTGAAGCTTTCTTT. The chain carries TRBV28 and TRBJ1-1; TRBD1 is a possible D gene (6 bases). The CDR3 has 14 amino acids. Trimming stripped 4 bases from V and 1 base from J, with 10 bases between. Germline CDR1 reads MDHEN; CDR2 reads SYDVKM.